Below, one TCR beta chain is given with its context. This entry is derived from a study of blood T cell repertoires in COVID-19. In the source study's methods: Reference gene primer amplification gave estimated nucleated cell counts. Here immunoSEQ multiplex PCR was the method, and the copy in TCRdb shows in-frame clones only, minus some. V, J and clone size derive from that table, while D and trimming were established from the DNA sequence. The table records over 250,000 clones, roughly 80% of them present only once. Donors were grouped by their self-reported clinical history. Before they entered the study, exposed participants had met a COVID-19 case within 2 weeks. The CDR3 is made up of 16 amino acids. Germline values: CDR1 SGDLS, CDR2 YYNGEE. The V and J ends lost 4 bases and 2 bases, in that order; junction bases with no gene match: 9.

The specimen sequenced was PBMCs or T cells enriched from blood (not recorded which). The clonotype was recovered from a man aged 35-49 years who had been exposed to COVID-19. The chain joins TRBV9 to TRBJ2-1; 7 nucleotides agree with TRBD2. CDR3 protein: CASSPPSGTTYNEQFF. CDR3 sequence (DNA): TGTGCCAGCAGCCCACCAAGCGGGACCACCTACAATGAGCAGTTCTTC. The whole variable domain, filled in from reference TRBV9 and TRBJ2-1, reads DSGVTQTPKHLITATGQRVTLRCSPRSGDLSVYWYQQSLDQGLQFLIQYYNGEERAKGNILERFSAQQFPDLHSELNLSSLELGDSALYFCASSPPSGTTYNEQFFGPGTRLTVL.